This T cell receptor beta chain was identified in a study of early T cells in non-severe SARS-CoV-2 infection. On the study more broadly: Alpha and beta chains were unpaired, from unsorted whole-blood bulk RNA. Study-level results: Matching against VDJdb likely underestimated virus-specific expansions, favoring anti-spike CD8.

In TCRdb, the 5' RACE reads were re-called with MiXCR into one record per CDR3 protein. This table holds roughly 110,000 distinct CDR3 sequences, roughly 11% found once. Notes on this clonotype: What it recognizes is unknown.

CDR3 length equals 17 residues. The V gene lost 5 bases and the J gene lost 0 bases, with 17 bases spanning the gap. Looked up from germline, CDR1 is LNHDA and CDR2 is SQIVND (reference sequence). The chain carries TRBV19 and TRBJ1-5; unclear D gene. Sequencing was performed on whole blood. This sequence originates from an adult who was a healthcare worker with PCR-confirmed SARS-CoV-2 infection or an uninfected control (not recorded which). CDR3 sequence (DNA): TGTGCCAGTAGTTCTTTGACTACAGCACATAGCAATCAGCCCCAGCATTTT. Translation: CASSSLTTAHSNQPQHF.